This paragraph covers one TCR beta chain sequence. These data are taken from a study of technical replicates of blood from a handful of donors. J was trimmed by 3 bases and V by 1 base; bases with no gene match: 2. Germline CDR1 reads MDHEN; CDR2 reads SYDVKM. CDR3 length: 15 amino acids. Produced via immunoSEQ multiplex PCR; TCRdb's table is partial and in-frame only. The data contain about 73,000 clones, just over 90% of them singletons. The receptor's source is a human donor in good health. The sample consisted of T cells isolated from PBMCs. This chain uses TRBV28 with TRBJ1-4; 7 nucleotides match TRBD1. Here the CDR3 reads CASSLLQGANEKLFF. The CDR3 nucleotides read TGTGCCAGCAGTTTATTGCAGGGGGCTAATGAAAAACTGTTTTTT.